This T cell receptor (beta chain) was recorded in a study of graft-versus-host responses after intestinal transplantation. At the level of the study: Those transplanted obtained multivisceral, liver-intestinal, or isolated intestinal grafts. Findings and caveats of the study: Elevated graft-versus-host to host-versus-graft clonal ratios in allografts were recorded for patients with graft-donor T cell macrochimerism. With peak circulating GvH clone levels came an association with early post-transplant HvG declines.

The protocol was immunoSEQ multiplex PCR, while the TCRdb copy is restricted to in-frame clones and leaves out a portion. This sample has around 13,000 clones, with 93% found just once. This CDR3 comprises 14 residues. Germline V CDR1 and CDR2: SGHVS, FQNEAQ. Between the trimmed V and J ends, which lost 2 bases and 4 bases, there was a span of 11 bases. The sample holds one count of this clone. The antigen is unknown. Specimen: PBMCs, collected 950 to 1,200 days after intestinal transplantation. V is TRBV7-8 and J is TRBJ1-1; D may be TRBD1 (6 bases). This TCR was recovered from a human patient who received an intestinal transplant, so some T cells may come from the graft donor. The CDR3 sequence is CASSLSGGGTEAFF. CDR3 sequence (DNA): TGTGCCAGCAGCTTATCTGGAGGGGGCACTGAAGCTTTCTTT.